Described below is a single TCR beta chain sequence and its context. No cognate antigen has been identified for it. No base quality information exists; no much larger clone differs at one position. This specimen comes from a study of CD8 T cells in Susac syndrome (dated by TCRdb to the late 2010s). With regard to the full study: Of the Susac syndrome patients who were sequenced, under 10 were in clinical remission while 5 or 6 had clinically active disease. At blood withdrawal, Susac syndrome patients were therapy-naive, treated with corticosteroids (with IVIg additionally given to some), or treated with IVIg alone. Repertoire sequencing was used to test whether CD8+ T cell activation and differentiation in Susac syndrome was antigen driven. Here is what the overall study found, with its caveats: The number of individuals in the TCR sequencing and HLA analysis was recognized as being relatively small. The CD4+ T cell repertoire of patients with Susac syndrome showed no detectable clonal expansion.

Peripheral blood CD8+ and CD4+ T cells from healthy donors, Susac syndrome patients and multiple sclerosis patients were profiled using high-throughput TCR beta sequencing. Susac syndrome patients met recently defined diagnostic criteria for definite or probable disease. CD8+ TEMRA cells were enriched by FACS, while bulk CD8+ and CD4+ T cells were purified by magnetic negative isolation. Blood was collected in EDTA tubes and processed within 24 hours, with PBMCs isolated through density gradient centrifugation. PBMCs intended for TCR sequencing were frozen in liquid nitrogen and were later thawed in a 37 degrees C water bath. The sorted or isolated CD4+, CD8+ and CD8+ TEMRA cells reached a purity of at least 90%. RNA was extracted with the RNeasy kit and roughly 0.5 to 1 ug was reverse transcribed using random hexamers. The immunoSEQ multiplex PCR assay, covering 54 Vbeta and 13 Jbeta segments, was used to amplify TCR beta CDR3 regions. PCR amplification bias was corrected using a synthetic template baseline for primer optimization and computational correction. The original pipeline was this. Reads were annotated to V, D and J genes per IMGT and analyzed with immunoSEQ Analyzer, keeping only productive sequences. Clonality was computed as one minus Shannon entropy normalized by log2 of the number of productive unique sequences. For each patient and control, public and private clones were evaluated among the 100 most prevalent clones. Susac-specific clones were defined as absent from healthy and MS cohorts, around 980 published viral clones and other ImmuneACCESS disease sequences. TCRdb reprocessing: public reads trimmed at Q25 with fastp, clones called with MiXCR, in-frame beta chains kept. Rows matching on CDR3 protein sequence are summarized as one entry with the most common DNA and genes. None of the V and J calls come from the authors' own analysis; TCRdb made them. The sample profile shows about 190,000 distinct CDR3 sequences; 91% of them were found once. The ten biggest clones cover about 0.1% of the sample.

The CDR3, from cysteine to phenylalanine, totals 14 residues. The DNA shown is the 42-base CDR3, in frame from base 1. CDR1 and CDR2 (MNHEY, SVGAGI) derive from the germline V gene. Trimming costs V 7 bases and J 5 bases, and their ends lie 18 bases apart. The specimen was CD4+ T cells from PBMCs. The chain is assembled from TRBV6-5 and TRBJ2-7; matching of 6 bases hints at TRBD1 as the D gene. The TCR comes from a human donor with Susac syndrome. The CDR3 loop reads CASTPVRGPNEQYF. The DNA reads TGTGCCAGCACTCCGGTCAGGGGCCCCAACGAGCAGTACTTC.